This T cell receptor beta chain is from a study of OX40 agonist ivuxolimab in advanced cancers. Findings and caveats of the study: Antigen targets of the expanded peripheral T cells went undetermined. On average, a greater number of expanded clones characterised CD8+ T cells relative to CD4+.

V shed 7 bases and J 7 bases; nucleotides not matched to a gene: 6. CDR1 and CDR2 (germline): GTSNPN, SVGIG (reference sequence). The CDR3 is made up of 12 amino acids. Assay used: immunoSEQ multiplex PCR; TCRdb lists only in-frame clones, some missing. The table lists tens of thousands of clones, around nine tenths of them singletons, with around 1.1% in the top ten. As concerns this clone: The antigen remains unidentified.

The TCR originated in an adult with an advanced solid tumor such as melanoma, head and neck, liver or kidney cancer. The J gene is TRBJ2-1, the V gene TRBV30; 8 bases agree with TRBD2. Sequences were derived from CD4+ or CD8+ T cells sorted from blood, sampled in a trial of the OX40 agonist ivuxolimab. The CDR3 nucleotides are TGTGCCTTCAGCGGGAGTGGGAATGAGCAGTTCTTC. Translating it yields CAFSGSGNEQFF.